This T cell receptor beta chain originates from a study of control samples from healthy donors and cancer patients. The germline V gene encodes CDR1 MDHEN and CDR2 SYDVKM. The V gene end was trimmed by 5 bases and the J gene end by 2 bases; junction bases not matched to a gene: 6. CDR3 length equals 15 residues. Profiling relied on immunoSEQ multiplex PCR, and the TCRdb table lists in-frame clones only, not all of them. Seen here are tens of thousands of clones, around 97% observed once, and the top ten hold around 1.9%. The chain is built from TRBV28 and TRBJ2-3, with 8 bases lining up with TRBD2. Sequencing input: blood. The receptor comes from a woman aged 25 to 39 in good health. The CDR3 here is CASSPGTRHTDTQYF. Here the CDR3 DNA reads TGTGCCAGCAGTCCCGGGACTAGACACACAGATACGCAGTATTTT. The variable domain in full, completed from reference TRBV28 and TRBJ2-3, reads DVKVTQSSRYLVKRTGEKVFLECVQDMDHENMFWYRQDPGLGLRLIYFSYDVKMKEKGDIPEGYSVSREKKERFSLILESASTNQTSMYLCASSPGTRHTDTQYFGPGTRLTVL.